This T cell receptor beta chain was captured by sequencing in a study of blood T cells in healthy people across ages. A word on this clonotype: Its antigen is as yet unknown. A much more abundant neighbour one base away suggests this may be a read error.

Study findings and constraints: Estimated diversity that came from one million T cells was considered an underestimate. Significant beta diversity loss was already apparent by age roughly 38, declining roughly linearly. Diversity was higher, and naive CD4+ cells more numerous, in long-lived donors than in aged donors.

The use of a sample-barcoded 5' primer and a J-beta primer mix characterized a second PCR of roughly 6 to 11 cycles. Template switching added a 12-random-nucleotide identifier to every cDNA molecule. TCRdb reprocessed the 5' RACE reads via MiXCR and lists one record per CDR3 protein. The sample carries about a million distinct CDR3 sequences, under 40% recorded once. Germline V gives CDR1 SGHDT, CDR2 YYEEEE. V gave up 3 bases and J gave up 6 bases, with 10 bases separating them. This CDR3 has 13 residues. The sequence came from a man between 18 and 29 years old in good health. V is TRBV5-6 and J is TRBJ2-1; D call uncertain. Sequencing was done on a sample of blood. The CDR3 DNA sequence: TGTGCCAGCAGCTCCTTGACCTGCAATGAGCAGTTCTTC. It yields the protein CASSSLTCNEQFF.